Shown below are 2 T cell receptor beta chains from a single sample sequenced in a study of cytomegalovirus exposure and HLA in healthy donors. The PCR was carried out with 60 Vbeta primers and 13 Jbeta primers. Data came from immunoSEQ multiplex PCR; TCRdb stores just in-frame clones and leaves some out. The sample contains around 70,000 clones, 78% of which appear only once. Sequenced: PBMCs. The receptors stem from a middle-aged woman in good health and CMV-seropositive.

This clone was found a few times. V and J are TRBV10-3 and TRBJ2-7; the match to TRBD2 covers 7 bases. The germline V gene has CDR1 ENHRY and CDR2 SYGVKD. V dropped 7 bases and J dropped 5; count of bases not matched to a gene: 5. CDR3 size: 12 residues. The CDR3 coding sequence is TGTGCCATCATGGGGGACTACAACGAGCAGTACTTC. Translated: CAIMGDYNEQYF.

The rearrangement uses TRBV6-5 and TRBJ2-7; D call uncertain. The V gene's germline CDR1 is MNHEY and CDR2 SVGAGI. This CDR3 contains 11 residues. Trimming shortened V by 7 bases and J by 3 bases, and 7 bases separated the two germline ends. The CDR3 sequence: CASTGDYEQYF. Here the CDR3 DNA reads TGTGCCAGCACCGGAGACTACGAGCAGTACTTC.